These 14 T cell receptor beta chains share one sample of origin, sequenced in a study of T cell repertoires in aging, cancer and after chemotherapy. The template was genomic DNA from peripheral blood, not RNA. TRB rearrangements spanning V, D and J were amplified using mixed TRB-A/B primers. In TCRdb, the multiplex PCR reads were re-called with MiXCR into one record per CDR3 protein. The table records about 1,500 distinct CDR3 sequences, 25% to 30% of them present only once. Source material: blood. Receptors were obtained from a human donor with a blood cancer.

By sample share, this clonotype is medium-sized. The gene calls are TRBV5-6 and TRBJ2-2; D is unresolved. The CDR3 sequence is 12 residues long. Trimming took off 4 bases at V and 9 bases at J, with 10 bases between the two ends. Germline CDR1 and CDR2: SGHDT and YYEEEE. This chain's CDR3 is CASSPGRRELFF. CDR3 coding DNA: TGTGCCAGCAGCCCAGGACGGAGGGAGCTGTTTTTT.

This clonotype has more than one count but fewer than ten. The CDR3 bases are TGTGCCAGCAGCTTAGCGGTGGACCCCACAGATACGCAGTATTTT. It yields the protein CASSLAVDPTDTQYF. The V call is TRBV7-9, the J call TRBJ2-3; no clear D. Deletions cut 0 bases from V and 2 bases from J, with 9 bases between. Germline CDR1 SEHNR, CDR2 FQNEAQ (reference sequence). The CDR3 loop spans 15 amino acids. Together with reference TRBV7-9 and TRBJ2-3, the CDR3 gives the full variable domain: DTGVSQNPRHKITKRGQNVTFRCDPISEHNRLYWYRQTLGQGPEFLTYFQNEAQLEKSRLLSDRFSAERPKGSFSTLEIQRTEQGDSAMYLCASSLAVDPTDTQYFGPGTRLTVL.

J is TRBJ1-4 and V is TRBV7-2; the match to TRBD1 covers 9 bases. This CDR3 spans 16 amino acids. Trimming took 1 base from V and 5 from J; bases not matched to a gene: 5. Germline CDR1 SGHTA, CDR2 FQGNSA. This CDR3 is CASSLVGGTGNEKLFF. CDR3 nucleotides: TGTGCCAGCAGCTTAGTAGGAGGGACAGGGAATGAAAAACTGTTTTTT. Full variable domain (remainder filled in from reference TRBV7-2 and TRBJ1-4): GAGVSQSPSNKVTEKGKDVELRCDPISGHTALYWYRQSLGQGLEFLIYFQGNSAPDKSGLPSDRFSAERTGGSVSTLTIQRTQQEDSAVYLCASSLVGGTGNEKLFFGSGTQLSVL.

This clonotype is a singleton in its sample. The chain has TRBV5-1 and TRBJ2-7, with unresolved D. Looked up from germline, CDR1 is SGHRS and CDR2 is YFSETQ. CDR3 length: 9 amino acids. Trimming removed 8 bases at V and 3 bases at J, with 3 bases between. The CDR3 DNA follows: TGCGCCAGGAACTACGAGCAGTACTTC. Protein product: CARNYEQYF. Full variable domain (remainder filled in from reference TRBV5-1 and TRBJ2-7): KAGVTQTPRYLIKTRGQQVTLSCSPISGHRSVSWYQQTPGQGLQFLFEYFSETQRNKGNFPGRFSGRQFSNSRSEMNVSTLELGDSALYLCARNYEQYFGPGTRLTVT.

The chain combines TRBV7-9 with TRBJ1-5; no clear D gene. The V end was cut by 7 bases, the J end by 2 bases, with 12 bases between. This CDR3 is 14 amino acids long. The germline gives CDR1 SEHNR, CDR2 FQNEAQ (reference sequence). CDR3 DNA sequence: TGTGCCAGCACGAGAGCAGTGGGCAATCAGCCCCAGCATTTT. It codes for CASTRAVGNQPQHF.

CDR3 nucleotides: TGTGCCAGCAGTAATCAAGGGGGCTATTATAATTCACCCCTCCACTTT. Protein product: CASSNQGGYYNSPLHF. V gene TRBV6-6 combines with J gene TRBJ1-6; 7 nucleotides align to TRBD1. J was trimmed by 4 bases and V by 5 bases; bases with no gene match: 8. The CDR3 totals 16 residues. Looked up from germline, CDR1 is MNHNY and CDR2 is SVGAGI (reference sequence).

Relative to its sample, this clonotype is medium-sized. The CDR3 here is CASGWSGRLGYTF. In DNA form, the CDR3 reads TGTGCTAGTGGATGGTCAGGGAGGCTTGGCTACACCTTC. This chain joins TRBV12-5 and TRBJ1-2; tentative D call: TRBD1 (5 bases). The V gene lost 6 bases and the J gene lost 7 bases, with 15 bases spanning the gap. CDR1 LGHNT and CDR2 FRNRAP come from the germline V gene. The CDR3 is 13 amino acids.

The chain is built from TRBV27 and TRBJ1-2; no firm D call. The V and J ends lost 3 bases and 5 bases respectively, with 10 bases between them. This CDR3 has 13 amino acids. Germline loops: CDR1 MNHEY, CDR2 SMNVEV (reference sequence). CDR3 nucleotides: TGTGCCAGCAGTTTGAAAGGGAGGTATGGCTACACCTTC. Encoded protein: CASSLKGRYGYTF.

Judged by abundance, this clonotype is medium-sized. The chain has TRBV6-5 and TRBJ1-4; 7 bases line up with TRBD1. CDR3 length: 14 residues. Germline V gives CDR1 MNHEY, CDR2 SVGAGI. The V gene end was trimmed by 5 bases and the J gene end by 5 bases; junction bases not matched to a gene: 5. As DNA, the CDR3 is TGTGCCAGCAGTAGGGGGCGCATGAATGAAAAACTGTTTTTT. Protein sequence: CASSRGRMNEKLFF.

This clonotype counts as medium-sized. The CDR3 sequence: CASSFPDRATEQFF. DNA for the CDR3: TGTGCCAGCAGTTTCCCGGACAGGGCGACTGAGCAGTTCTTC. The genes are TRBV27 and TRBJ2-1; 8 bases match TRBD1. From germline, CDR1 is MNHEY and CDR2 SMNVEV (reference sequence). V lost 3 bases, J lost 9 bases, and 7 bases stayed unmatched. This CDR3 has 14 residues.

This clonotype ranks as medium-sized (0.01 to 0.1%). The CDR3 nucleotides are TGTGCCAGTAGGGGGACGGGCAAAAACATTCAGTACTTC. It codes for CASRGTGKNIQYF. This rearrangement joins TRBV19 to TRBJ2-4; perhaps D is TRBD1 or TRBD2 (5 bases each). Germline values: CDR1 LNHDA, CDR2 SQIVND (reference sequence). This CDR3 contains 13 residues. The V and J ends lost 6 bases and 3 bases respectively, with 9 bases between them.

This clonotype is medium-sized within its sample. The rearrangement uses TRBV6-1 and TRBJ2-5, with 8 bases matching TRBD2. The CDR3 length is 17 residues. Germline trimming cut 0 bases from V and 5 bases from J; bases unmatched to any gene: 11. The germline V gene encodes CDR1 MNHNS and CDR2 SASEGT. CDR3 in amino acids: CASSEAPPGGGGETQYF. CDR3 DNA: TGTGCCAGCAGTGAAGCGCCCCCGGGAGGGGGTGGGGAGACCCAGTACTTC.

This clonotype was picked up a small number of times. The rearrangement links TRBV6-1 to TRBJ1-1, with D uncertain. CDR1 and CDR2 (germline): MNHNS, SASEGT. Trimming cost V 2 bases and J 3 bases, with 10 bases left between them. This CDR3 is 14 amino acids long. CDR3 sequence (DNA): TGTGCCAGCAGTGAATTTCGGTTGTACACTGAAGCTTTCTTT. Encoded protein: CASSEFRLYTEAFF.

This clonotype appeared a few times. This chain joins TRBV18 and TRBJ1-1; D possibly corresponds to TRBD1 (5 bases). Trimming stripped 0 bases from V and 0 bases from J, with 8 bases between. Germline loops: CDR1 KGHSH, CDR2 LQKENI. CDR3 length: 15 residues. CDR3 bases: TGTGCCAGCTCACCACCGGTAGGGGTGAACACTGAAGCTTTCTTT. It codes for CASSPPVGVNTEAFF.